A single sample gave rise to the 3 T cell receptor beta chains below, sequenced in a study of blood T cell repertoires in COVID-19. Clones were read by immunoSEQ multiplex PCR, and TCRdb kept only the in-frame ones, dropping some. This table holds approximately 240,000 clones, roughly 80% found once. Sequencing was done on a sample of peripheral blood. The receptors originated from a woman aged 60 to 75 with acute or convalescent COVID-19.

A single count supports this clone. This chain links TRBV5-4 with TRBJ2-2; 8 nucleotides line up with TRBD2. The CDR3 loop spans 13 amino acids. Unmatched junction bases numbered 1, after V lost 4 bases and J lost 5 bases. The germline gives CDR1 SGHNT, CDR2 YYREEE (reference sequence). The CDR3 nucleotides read TGTGCCAGCAGCCGCGGGGGGACCGGGGAGCTGTTTTTT. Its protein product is CASSRGGTGELFF.

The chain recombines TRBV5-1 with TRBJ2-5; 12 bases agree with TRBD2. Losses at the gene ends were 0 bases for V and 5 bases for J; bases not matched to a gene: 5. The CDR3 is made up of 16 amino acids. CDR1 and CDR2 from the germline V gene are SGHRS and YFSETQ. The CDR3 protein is CASSLASGGASETQYF. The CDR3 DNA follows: TGCGCCAGCAGCTTGGCTAGCGGGGGGGCCTCGGAGACCCAGTACTTC. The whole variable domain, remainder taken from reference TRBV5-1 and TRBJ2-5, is KAGVTQTPRYLIKTRGQQVTLSCSPISGHRSVSWYQQTPGQGLQFLFEYFSETQRNKGNFPGRFSGRQFSNSRSEMNVSTLELGDSALYLCASSLASGGASETQYFGPGTRLLVL.

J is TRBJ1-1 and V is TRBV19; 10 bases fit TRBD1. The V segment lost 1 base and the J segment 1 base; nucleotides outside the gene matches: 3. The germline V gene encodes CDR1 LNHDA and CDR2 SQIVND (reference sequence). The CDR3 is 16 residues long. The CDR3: CASSIVGTGANTEAFF. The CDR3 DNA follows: TGTGCCAGTAGTATAGTGGGGACAGGGGCGAACACTGAAGCTTTCTTT.